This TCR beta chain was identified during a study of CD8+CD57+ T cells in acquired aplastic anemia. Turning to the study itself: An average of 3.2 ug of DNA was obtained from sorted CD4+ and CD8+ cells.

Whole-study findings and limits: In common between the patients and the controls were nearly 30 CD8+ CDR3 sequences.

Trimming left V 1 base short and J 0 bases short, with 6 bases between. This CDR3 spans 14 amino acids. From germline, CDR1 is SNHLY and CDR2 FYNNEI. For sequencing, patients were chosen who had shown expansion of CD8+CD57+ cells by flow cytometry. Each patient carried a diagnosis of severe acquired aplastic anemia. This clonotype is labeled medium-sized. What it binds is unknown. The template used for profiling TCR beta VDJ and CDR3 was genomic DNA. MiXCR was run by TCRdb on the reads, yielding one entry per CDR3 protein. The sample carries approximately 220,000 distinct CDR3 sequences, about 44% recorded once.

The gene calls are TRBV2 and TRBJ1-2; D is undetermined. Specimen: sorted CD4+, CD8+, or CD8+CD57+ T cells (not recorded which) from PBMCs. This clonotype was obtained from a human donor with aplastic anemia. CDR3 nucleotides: TGTGCCAGCAGTGAAGGAGGTACTAACTATGGCTACACCTTC. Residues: CASSEGGTNYGYTF.